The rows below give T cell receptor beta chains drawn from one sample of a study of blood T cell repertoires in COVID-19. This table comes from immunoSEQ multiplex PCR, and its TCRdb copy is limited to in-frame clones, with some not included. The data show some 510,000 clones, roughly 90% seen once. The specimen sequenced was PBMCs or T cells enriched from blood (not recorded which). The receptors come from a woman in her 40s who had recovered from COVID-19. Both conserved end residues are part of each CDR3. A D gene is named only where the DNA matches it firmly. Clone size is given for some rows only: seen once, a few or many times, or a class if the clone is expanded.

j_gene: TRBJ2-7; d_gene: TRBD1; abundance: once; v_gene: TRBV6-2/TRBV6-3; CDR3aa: CASSRLGQGAYEQYF; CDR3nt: TGTGCCAGCAGCAGATTGGGGCAGGGGGCTTACGAGCAGTACTTC
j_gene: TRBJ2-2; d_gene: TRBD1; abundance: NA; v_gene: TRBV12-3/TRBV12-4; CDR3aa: CASRDRGIGELFF; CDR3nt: TGTGCCAGCAGGGACAGGGGAATCGGGGAGCTGTTTTTT
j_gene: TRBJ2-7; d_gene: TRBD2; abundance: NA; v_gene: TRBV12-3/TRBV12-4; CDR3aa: CASSWREGYEQYF; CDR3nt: TGTGCCAGCAGCTGGAGGGAGGGCTACGAGCAGTACTTC
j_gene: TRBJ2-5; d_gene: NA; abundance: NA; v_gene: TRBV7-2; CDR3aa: CASSRQEGKGETQYF; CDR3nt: TGTGCCAGCAGCCGCCAGGAGGGGAAGGGGGAGACCCAGTACTTC
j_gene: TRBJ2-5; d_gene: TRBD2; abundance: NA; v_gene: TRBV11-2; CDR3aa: CASSFPSGKETQYF; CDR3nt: TGTGCCAGCAGCTTCCCTAGCGGGAAAGAGACCCAGTACTTC
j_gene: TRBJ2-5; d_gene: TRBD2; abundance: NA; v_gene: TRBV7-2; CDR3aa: CASSFRTSGSETQYF; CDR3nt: TGTGCCAGCAGCTTTCGGACTAGCGGGAGTGAGACCCAGTACTTC
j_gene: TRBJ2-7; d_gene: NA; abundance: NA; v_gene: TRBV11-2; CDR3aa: CASSLGGGTSQYF; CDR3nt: TGTGCCAGCAGCTTAGGTGGCGGGACGAGCCAGTACTTC
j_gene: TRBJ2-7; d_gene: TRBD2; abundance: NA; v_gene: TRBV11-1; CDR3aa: CASSLELAGVYEQYF; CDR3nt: TGTGCCAGCAGCTTAGAGTTAGCGGGCGTCTACGAGCAGTACTTC
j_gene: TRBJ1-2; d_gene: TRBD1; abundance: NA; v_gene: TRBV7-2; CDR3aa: CASSKTSDRRYTF; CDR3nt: TGTGCCAGCAGCAAAACCTCGGACAGGCGCTACACCTTC
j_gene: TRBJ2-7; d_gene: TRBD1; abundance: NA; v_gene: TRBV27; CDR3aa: CASSWSSGTVSYEQYF; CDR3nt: TGTGCCAGCAGTTGGTCATCCGGGACAGTGTCCTACGAGCAGTACTTC
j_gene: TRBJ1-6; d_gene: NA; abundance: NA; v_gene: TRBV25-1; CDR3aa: CASSLAGMNSPLHF; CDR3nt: TGTGCCAGCAGTCTCGCAGGGATGAATTCACCCCTCCACTTT
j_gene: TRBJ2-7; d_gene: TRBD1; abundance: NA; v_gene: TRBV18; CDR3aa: CASSPQPGTGNEQYF; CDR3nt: TGTGCCAGCTCACCGCAACCCGGGACAGGGAACGAGCAGTACTTC
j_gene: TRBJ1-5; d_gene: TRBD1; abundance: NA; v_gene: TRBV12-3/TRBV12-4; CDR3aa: CASSHRDRLQHF; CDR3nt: TGTGCCAGCAGTCACCGGGACAGGCTCCAGCATTTT
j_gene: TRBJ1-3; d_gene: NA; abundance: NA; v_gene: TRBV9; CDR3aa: CASSPGVGAYGNTIYF; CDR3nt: TGTGCCAGCAGCCCAGGCGTGGGGGCATATGGAAACACCATATATTTT
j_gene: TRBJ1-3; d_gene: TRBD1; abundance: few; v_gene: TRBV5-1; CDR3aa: CASSSGQGTPDGYTIYF; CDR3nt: TGCGCCAGCAGCTCGGGACAGGGGACCCCGGACGGATACACCATATATTTT
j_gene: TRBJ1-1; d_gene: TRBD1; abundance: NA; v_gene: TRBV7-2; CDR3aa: CASSLVHRGTEAFF; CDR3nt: TGTGCCAGCAGCCTAGTGCACAGGGGCACTGAAGCTTTCTTT
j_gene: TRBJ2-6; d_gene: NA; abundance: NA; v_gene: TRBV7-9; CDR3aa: CASSLEPGVLPGANVLTF; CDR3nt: TGTGCCAGCAGCTTAGAACCGGGGGTGCTTCCTGGGGCCAACGTCCTGACTTTC
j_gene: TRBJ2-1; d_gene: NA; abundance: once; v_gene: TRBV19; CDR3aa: CASSTPGHGREGRYNEQFF; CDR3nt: TGTGCCAGTAGTACGCCGGGACATGGGAGGGAGGGCCGCTACAATGAGCAGTTCTTC
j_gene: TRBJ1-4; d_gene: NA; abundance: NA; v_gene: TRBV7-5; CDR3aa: CARQGRVTNEKLFF; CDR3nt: TGTGCCAGACAGGGCAGGGTGACTAATGAAAAACTGTTTTTT
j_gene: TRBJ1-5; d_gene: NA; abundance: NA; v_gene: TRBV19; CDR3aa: CASTDAGVNQPQHF; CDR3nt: TGTGCCAGTACCGATGCGGGTGTTAATCAGCCCCAGCATTTT
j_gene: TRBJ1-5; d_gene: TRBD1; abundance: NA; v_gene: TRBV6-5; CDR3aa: CASSSTGGIEPQHF; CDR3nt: TGTGCCAGCAGTTCTACAGGGGGCATTGAGCCCCAGCATTTT
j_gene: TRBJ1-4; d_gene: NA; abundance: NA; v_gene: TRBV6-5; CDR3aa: CASGASREKLFF; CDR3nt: TGTGCCAGCGGGGCCTCTAGGGAAAAACTGTTTTTT
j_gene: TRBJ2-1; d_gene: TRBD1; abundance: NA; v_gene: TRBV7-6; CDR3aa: CASSLGPTGTGGLNEQFF; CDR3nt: TGTGCCAGCAGCTTAGGGCCCACCGGGACAGGGGGCCTCAATGAGCAGTTCTTC
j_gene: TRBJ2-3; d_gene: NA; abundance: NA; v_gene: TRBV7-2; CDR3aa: CASSLGIQGTDTQYF; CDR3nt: TGTGCCAGCAGCTTAGGAATTCAGGGCACAGATACGCAGTATTTT
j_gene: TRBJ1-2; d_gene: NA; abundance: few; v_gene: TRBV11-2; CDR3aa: CASSLDMWEVMGYTF; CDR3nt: TGTGCCAGCAGCTTAGATATGTGGGAGGTGATGGGCTACACCTTC
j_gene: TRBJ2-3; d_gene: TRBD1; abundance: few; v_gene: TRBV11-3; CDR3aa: CASSTRRQGFADTQYF; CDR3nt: TGTGCCAGCAGCACCCGCCGACAGGGGTTCGCAGATACGCAGTATTTT
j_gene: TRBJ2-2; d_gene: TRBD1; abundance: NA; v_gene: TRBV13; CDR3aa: CASSDSGQPRGELFF; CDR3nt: TGTGCCAGCAGCGACTCGGGACAGCCGCGGGGGGAGCTGTTTTTT
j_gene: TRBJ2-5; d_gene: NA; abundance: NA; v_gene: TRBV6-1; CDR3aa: CASSETPGRQETQYF; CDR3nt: TGTGCCAGCAGTGAAACCCCAGGGAGGCAAGAGACCCAGTACTTC
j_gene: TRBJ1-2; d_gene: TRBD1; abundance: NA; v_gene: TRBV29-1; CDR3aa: CSVDAMGQNYGYTF; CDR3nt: TGCAGCGTTGACGCAATGGGACAGAACTATGGCTACACCTTC
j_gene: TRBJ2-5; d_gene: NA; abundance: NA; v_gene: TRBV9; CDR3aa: CASRDRPSQETQYF; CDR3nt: TGTGCCAGCAGGGATAGACCTAGCCAAGAGACCCAGTACTTC
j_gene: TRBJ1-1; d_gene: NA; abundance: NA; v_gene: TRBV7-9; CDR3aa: CASSLGGRRTEAFF; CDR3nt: TGTGCCAGCAGCTTAGGGGGCAGAAGGACTGAAGCTTTCTTT
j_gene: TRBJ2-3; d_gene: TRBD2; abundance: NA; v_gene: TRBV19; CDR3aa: CASSPAWASGDQRDTQYF; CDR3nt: TGTGCCAGTAGTCCAGCCTGGGCTAGCGGAGACCAGCGGGATACGCAGTATTTT
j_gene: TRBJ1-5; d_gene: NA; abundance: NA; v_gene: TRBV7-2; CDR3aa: CASSSEYSNQPQHF; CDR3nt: TGTGCCAGCAGCTCGGAGTACAGCAATCAGCCCCAGCATTTT
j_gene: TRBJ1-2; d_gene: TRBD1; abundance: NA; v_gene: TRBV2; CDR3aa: CASTPSGQGSDYGYTF; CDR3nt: TGTGCCAGCACCCCGTCGGGACAGGGGAGCGACTATGGCTACACCTTC
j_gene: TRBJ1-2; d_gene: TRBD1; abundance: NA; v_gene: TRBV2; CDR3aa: CASSEMGQGSGYTF; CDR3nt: TGTGCCAGCAGTGAAATGGGACAGGGGTCTGGCTACACCTTC
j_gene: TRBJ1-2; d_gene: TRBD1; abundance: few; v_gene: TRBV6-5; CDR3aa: CATEDRINYGYTF; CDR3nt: TGTGCCACCGAGGACAGGATAAACTATGGCTACACCTTC
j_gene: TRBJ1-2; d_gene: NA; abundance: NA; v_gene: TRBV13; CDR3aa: CASTMGRAYGYTF; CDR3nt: TGTGCCAGTACCATGGGGCGCGCCTATGGCTACACCTTC
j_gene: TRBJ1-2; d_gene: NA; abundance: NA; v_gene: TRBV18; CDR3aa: CASSPPLAEYNYGYTF; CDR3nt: TGTGCCAGCTCACCACCGTTGGCAGAATACAACTATGGCTACACCTTC
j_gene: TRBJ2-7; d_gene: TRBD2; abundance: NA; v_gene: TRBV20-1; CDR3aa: CSASSSGRAGEQYF; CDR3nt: TGCAGTGCTAGTTCTAGCGGGAGGGCGGGGGAGCAGTACTTC
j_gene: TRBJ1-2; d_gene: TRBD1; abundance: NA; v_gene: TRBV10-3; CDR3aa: CAISDRDRGLYTF; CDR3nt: TGTGCCATCAGTGACCGGGACAGGGGGCTGTACACCTTC